The clone carrying this T cell receptor (beta chain) was seen repeatedly, ten times or more. CDR3 regions were amplified by Arm-PCR using iRepertoire HTBI primers to build TCR beta libraries. Each CDR3 protein gets one entry after TCRdb re-called the multiplex PCR reads with MiXCR. The sample carries 350,000 to 550,000 distinct CDR3 sequences, about 15% recorded once. The sample belongs to a study of regulatory T cells in long-lasting Graves disease. Germline values: CDR1 LNHDA, CDR2 SQIVND (reference sequence). The trim removed 7 bases at V and 4 bases at J, leaving 8 bases unmatched. The CDR3 runs 15 residues. The sample's time point: newly diagnosed GD, antithyroid drugs for less than 3 months. PBMC RNA was the source of the TCR library. These same records also appear under a second study, on T cells in Graves' hyperthyroidism and ophthalmopathy.

The material was peripheral blood mononuclear cells (PBMCs), obtained at new diagnosis, from a patient treated with antithyroid drugs. The sequence derives from a woman in her late teens or twenties with Graves disease. The chain combines TRBV19 with TRBJ2-1; 9 bases align to TRBD1. The CDR3 region is CASISGDRDYNEQFF. CDR3 coding DNA: TGTGCCAGTATTTCCGGGGACAGGGATTACAATGAGCAGTTCTTC.